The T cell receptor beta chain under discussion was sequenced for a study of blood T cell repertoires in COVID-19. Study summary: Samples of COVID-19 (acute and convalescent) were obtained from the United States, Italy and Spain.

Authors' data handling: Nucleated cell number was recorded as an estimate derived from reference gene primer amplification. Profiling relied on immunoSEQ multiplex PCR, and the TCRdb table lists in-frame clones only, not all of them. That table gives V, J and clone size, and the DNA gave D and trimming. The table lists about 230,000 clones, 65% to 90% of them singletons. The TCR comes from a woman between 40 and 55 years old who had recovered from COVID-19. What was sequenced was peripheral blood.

The DNA of the CDR3 is TGTGCCAGCATTCAGGGTGATGAAAAACTGTTTTTT. Protein sequence: CASIQGDEKLFF. The J gene is TRBJ1-4, the V gene TRBV2; TRBD1 might be the D (5 bases). Trimming pared 7 bases from V and 6 bases from J, leaving 9 bases between. Germline V gene sequence: CDR1 SNHLY, CDR2 FYNNEI. The CDR3 has 12 amino acids.